The text below deals with one TCR beta chain. TCRdb's table, derived via immunoSEQ multiplex PCR, lists solely in-frame clones and lacks some. Here the sample spans fewer than 300,000 clones, approximately 86% being singletons. The record originates from a study of blood T cell repertoires in COVID-19. Across the study: Italy, Spain and the United States were the sources of the convalescent and acute COVID-19 samples. PBMCs, B-cell-depleted T cells, or T cells were the source of the cDNA or gDNA that made up the material.

The germline V and J ends were trimmed by 0 bases and 6 bases, with 7 bases remaining between them. CDR1 GTSNPN and CDR2 SVGIG come from the germline V gene (reference sequence). The CDR3 spans 12 residues. This chain links TRBV30 with TRBJ2-3; D not certain. The receptor was derived from a man in his forties or fifties who had recovered from COVID-19. The sample consisted of peripheral blood. Written as DNA, the CDR3 is TGTGCCTGGAGTGTTCTCAGTGATACGCAGTATTTT. Protein sequence: CAWSVLSDTQYF.